This section outlines one TCR beta chain sequence together with its context. The data belong to a study of patients and donors after allogeneic stem cell transplantation. A single record per CDR3 protein comes from TCRdb applying MiXCR to the RT-PCR reads. The sample contains some 150,000 distinct CDR3 sequences, roughly two fifths of which appear only once. V lost 1 base and J lost 7, with 11 bases in between. The CDR3 contains 14 residues. Per the germline V gene, CDR1 is LGHDT and CDR2 is YNNKEL (reference sequence). The sequence derives from a human donor who was either an allogeneic HSCT recipient or a stem cell or donor lymphocyte infusion donor (not recorded which). It is not recorded whose cells these are; they may come from a transplant donor. The sample consisted of blood, either unsorted or a sorted T cell fraction (not recorded which). The chain recombines TRBV3-1 with TRBJ2-1, with D unclear. CDR3 region: CASSQGYGGNEQFF. As DNA, the CDR3 is TGTGCCAGCAGCCAAGGCTATGGTGGGAATGAGCAGTTCTTC.